In this sample, the clone carrying this T cell receptor beta chain turned up a few times. What it binds is not known. The protocol was immunoSEQ multiplex PCR, while the TCRdb copy is restricted to in-frame clones and leaves out a portion. This table holds about 440,000 clones, around 90% found once. This specimen comes from a study of Ad26.COV2.S vaccination and SARS-CoV-2 variants. Points from the study as a whole: Across vaccine and placebo recipients, the breadth of non-spike TCRs was similar.

Treatment reported: roughly 18 received Ad26.COV2.S at low or high dose, single or two shots; 5 received placebo; per-sample allocation not given. On day 63 after the first injection, vaccine and placebo recipients gave samples. Its platform was an Ad26 vector, and its expressed antigen was Wuhan-strain SARS-CoV-2 spike. CDR1 and CDR2 (germline): MNHEY, SMNVEV (reference sequence). Trimming shortened V by 5 bases and J by 4 bases, and 20 bases separated the two germline ends. This CDR3 spans 17 amino acids. V and J are TRBV27 and TRBJ1-4, with D uncertain. Sequenced material: peripheral blood, taken in a trial of Ad26.COV2.S vaccine versus placebo. This sequence was found in a person between 18 and 65 years old who received the Ad26.COV2.S COVID-19 vaccine or a placebo. The CDR3 here is CASSPRGGSYGNEKLFF. CDR3 coding DNA: TGTGCCAGCAGTCCCCGGGGAGGGAGTTACGGTAATGAAAAACTGTTTTTT. Together with reference TRBV27 and TRBJ1-4, the CDR3 gives the full variable domain: EAQVTQNPRYLITVTGKKLTVTCSQNMNHEYMSWYRQDPGLGLRQIYYSMNVEVTDKGDVPEGYKVSRKEKRNFPLILESPSPNQTSLYFCASSPRGGSYGNEKLFFGSGTQLSVL.